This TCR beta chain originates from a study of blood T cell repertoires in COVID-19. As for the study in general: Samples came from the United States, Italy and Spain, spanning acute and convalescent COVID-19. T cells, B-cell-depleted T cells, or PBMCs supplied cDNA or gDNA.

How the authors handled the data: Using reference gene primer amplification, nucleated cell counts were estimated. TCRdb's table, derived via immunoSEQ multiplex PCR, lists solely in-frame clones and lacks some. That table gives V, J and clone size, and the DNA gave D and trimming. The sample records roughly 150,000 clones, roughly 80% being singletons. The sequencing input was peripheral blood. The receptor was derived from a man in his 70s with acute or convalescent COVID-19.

In nucleotides, the CDR3 is TGCGCCAGCAGCCCACCGACAGGGGCCCAAGAGACCCAGTACTTC. It yields the protein CASSPPTGAQETQYF. The rearrangement uses TRBV5-1 and TRBJ2-5; 8 bases are shared with TRBD1. Germline assignment: CDR1 SGHRS and CDR2 YFSETQ. J was trimmed by 1 base and V by 4 bases; bases with no gene match: 6. The CDR3 is made up of 15 amino acids.